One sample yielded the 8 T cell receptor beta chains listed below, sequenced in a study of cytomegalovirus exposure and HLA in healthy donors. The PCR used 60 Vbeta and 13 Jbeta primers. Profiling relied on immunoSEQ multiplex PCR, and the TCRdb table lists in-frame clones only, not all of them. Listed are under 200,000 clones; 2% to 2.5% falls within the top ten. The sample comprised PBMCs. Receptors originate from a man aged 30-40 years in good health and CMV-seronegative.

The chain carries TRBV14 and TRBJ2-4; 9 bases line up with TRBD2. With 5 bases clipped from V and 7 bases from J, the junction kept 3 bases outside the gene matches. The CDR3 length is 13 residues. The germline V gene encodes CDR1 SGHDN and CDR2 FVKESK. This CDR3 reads CASSGLANNIQYF. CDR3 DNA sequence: TGTGCCAGCAGCGGACTAGCGAACAACATTCAGTACTTC.

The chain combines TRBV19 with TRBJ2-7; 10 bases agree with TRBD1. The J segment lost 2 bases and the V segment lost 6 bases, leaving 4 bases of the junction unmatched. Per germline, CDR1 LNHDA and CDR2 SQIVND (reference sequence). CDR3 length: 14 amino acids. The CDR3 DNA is TGTGCCAGTAGACAGGACAGGGGGGCCTACGAGCAGTACTTC. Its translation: CASRQDRGAYEQYF.

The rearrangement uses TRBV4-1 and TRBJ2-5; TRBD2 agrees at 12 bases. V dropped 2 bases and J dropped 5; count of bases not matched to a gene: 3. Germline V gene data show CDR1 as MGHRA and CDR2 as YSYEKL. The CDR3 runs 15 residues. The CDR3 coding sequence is TGCGCCAGCAGCCAATTAACTAGCGGGAGGGAGACCCAGTACTTC. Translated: CASSQLTSGRETQYF.

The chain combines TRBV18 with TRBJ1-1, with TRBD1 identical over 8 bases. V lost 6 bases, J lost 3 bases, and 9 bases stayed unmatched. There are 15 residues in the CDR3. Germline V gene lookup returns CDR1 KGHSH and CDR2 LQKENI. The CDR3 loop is CASSRNRGRDTEAFF. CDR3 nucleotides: TGTGCCAGCTCTAGGAACAGGGGGAGGGACACTGAAGCTTTCTTT.

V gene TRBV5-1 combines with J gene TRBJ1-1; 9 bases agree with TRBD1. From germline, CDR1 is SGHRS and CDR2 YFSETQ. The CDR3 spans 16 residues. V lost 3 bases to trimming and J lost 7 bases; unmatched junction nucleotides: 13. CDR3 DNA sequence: TGCGCCAGCAGCTCTAATGTATTCGGACAGGGGAATGAAGCTTTCTTT. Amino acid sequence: CASSSNVFGQGNEAFF. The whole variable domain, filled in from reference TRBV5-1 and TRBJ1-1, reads KAGVTQTPRYLIKTRGQQVTLSCSPISGHRSVSWYQQTPGQGLQFLFEYFSETQRNKGNFPGRFSGRQFSNSRSEMNVSTLELGDSALYLCASSSNVFGQGNEAFFGQGTRLTVV.

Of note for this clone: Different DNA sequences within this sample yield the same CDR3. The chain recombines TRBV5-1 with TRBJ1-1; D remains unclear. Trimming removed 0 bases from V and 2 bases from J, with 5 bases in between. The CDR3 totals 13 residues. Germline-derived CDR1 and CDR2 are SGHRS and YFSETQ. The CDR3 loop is CASSLDSNTEAFF. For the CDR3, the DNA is TGCGCCAGCAGCTTGGACAGCAACACTGAAGCTTTCTTT.

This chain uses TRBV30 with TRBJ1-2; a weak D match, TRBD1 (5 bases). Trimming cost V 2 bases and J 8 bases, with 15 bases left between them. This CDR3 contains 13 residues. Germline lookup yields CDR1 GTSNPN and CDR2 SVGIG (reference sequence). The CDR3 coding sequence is TGTGCCTGGAGTCCGGACATCTTACTCGGCTACACCTTC. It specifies CAWSPDILLGYTF. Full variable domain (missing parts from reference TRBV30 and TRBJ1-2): SQTIHQWPATLVQPVGSPLSLECTVEGTSNPNLYWYRQAAGRGLQLLFYSVGIGQISSEVPQNLSASRPQDRQFILSSKKLLLSDSGFYLCAWSPDILLGYTFGSGTRLTVV.

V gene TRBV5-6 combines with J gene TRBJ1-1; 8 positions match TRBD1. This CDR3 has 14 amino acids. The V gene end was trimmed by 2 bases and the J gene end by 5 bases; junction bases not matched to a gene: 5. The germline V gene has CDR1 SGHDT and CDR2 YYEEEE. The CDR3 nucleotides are TGTGCCAGCAGCTTCAGGGGGCGGTGGACTGAAGCTTTCTTT. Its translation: CASSFRGRWTEAFF.